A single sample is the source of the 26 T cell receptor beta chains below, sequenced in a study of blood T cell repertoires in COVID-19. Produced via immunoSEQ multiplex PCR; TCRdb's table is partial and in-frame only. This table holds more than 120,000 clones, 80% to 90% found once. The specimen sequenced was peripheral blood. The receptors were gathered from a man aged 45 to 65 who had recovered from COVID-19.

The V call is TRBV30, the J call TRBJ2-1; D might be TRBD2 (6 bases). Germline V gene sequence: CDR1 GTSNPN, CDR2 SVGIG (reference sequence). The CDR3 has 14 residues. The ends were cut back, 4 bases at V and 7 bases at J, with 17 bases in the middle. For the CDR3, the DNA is TGTGCCTGGATGGTTTGGGGGGTGGCGAATGAGCAGTTCTTC. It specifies CAWMVWGVANEQFF.

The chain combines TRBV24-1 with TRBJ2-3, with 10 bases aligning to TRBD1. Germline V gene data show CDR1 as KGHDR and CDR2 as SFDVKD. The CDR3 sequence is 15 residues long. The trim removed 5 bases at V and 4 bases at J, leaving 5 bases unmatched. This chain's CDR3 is CATSGGTGVPDTQYF. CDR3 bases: TGTGCCACCAGTGGAGGGACAGGGGTTCCAGATACGCAGTATTTT.

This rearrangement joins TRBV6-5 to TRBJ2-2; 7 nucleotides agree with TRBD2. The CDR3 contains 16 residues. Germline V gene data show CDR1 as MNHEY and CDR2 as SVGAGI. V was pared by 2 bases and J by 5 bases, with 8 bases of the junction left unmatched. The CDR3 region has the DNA TGTGCCAGCAGTTACAATCCTAGCGGCAAGACCGGGGAGCTGTTTTTT. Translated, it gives CASSYNPSGKTGELFF.

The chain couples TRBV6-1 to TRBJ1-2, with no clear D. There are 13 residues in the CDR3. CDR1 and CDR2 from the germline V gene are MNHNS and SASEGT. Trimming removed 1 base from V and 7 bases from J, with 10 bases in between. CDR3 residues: CASSEVKRSGYTF. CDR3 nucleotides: TGTGCCAGCAGTGAAGTGAAGCGAAGTGGCTACACCTTC.

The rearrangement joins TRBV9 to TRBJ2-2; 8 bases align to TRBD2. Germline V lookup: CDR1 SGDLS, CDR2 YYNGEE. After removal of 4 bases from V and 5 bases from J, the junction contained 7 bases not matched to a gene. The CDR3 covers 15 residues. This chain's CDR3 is CASSSGLAGTGELFF. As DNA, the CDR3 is TGTGCCAGCAGCTCCGGACTAGCAGGAACCGGGGAGCTGTTTTTT.

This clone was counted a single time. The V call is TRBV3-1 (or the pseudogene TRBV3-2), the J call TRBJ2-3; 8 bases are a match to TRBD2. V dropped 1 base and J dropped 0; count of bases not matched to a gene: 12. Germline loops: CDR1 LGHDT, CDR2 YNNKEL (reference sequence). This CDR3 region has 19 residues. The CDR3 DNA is TGTGCCAGCAGCCAAGCGAGCGGGGGTCCCCCTTCTAGCACAGATACGCAGTATTTT. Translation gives CASSQASGGPPSSTDTQYF.

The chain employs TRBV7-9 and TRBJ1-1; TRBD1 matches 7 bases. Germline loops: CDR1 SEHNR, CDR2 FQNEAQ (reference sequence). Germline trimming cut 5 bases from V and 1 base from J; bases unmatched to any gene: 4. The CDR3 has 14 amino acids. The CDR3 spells CASSRQGGNTEAFF. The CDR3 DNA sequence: TGTGCCAGCAGCCGACAGGGAGGGAACACTGAAGCTTTCTTT.

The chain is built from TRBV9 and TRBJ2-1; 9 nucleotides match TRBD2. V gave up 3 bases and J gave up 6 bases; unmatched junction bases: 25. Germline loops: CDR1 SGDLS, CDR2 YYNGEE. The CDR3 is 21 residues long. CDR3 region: CASSAPRGSGGRFIGGNEQFF. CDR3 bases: TGTGCCAGCAGCGCCCCCCGGGGGAGCGGGGGGAGATTTATTGGGGGCAATGAGCAGTTCTTC. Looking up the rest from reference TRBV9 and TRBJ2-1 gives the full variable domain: DSGVTQTPKHLITATGQRVTLRCSPRSGDLSVYWYQQSLDQGLQFLIQYYNGEERAKGNILERFSAQQFPDLHSELNLSSLELGDSALYFCASSAPRGSGGRFIGGNEQFFGPGTRLTVL.

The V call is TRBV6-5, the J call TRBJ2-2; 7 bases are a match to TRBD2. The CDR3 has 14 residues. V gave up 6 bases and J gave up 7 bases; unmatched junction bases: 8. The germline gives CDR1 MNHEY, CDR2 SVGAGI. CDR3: CASRGGTRNGELFF. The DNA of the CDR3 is TGTGCCAGCAGGGGAGGGACGCGTAACGGGGAGCTGTTTTTT.

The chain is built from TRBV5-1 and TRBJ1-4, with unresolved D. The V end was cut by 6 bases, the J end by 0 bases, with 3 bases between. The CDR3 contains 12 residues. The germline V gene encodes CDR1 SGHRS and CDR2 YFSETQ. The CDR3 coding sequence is TGCGCCAGCAAGCCAACTAATGAAAAACTGTTTTTT. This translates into CASKPTNEKLFF. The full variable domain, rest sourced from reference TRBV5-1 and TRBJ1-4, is KAGVTQTPRYLIKTRGQQVTLSCSPISGHRSVSWYQQTPGQGLQFLFEYFSETQRNKGNFPGRFSGRQFSNSRSEMNVSTLELGDSALYLCASKPTNEKLFFGSGTQLSVL.

The CDR3 DNA follows: TGCGCCAGCAGCTTGGACTCACCACTCGGGGGCTACACCTTC. It codes for CASSLDSPLGGYTF. The chain links TRBV5-1 to TRBJ1-2; no reliable D call. Trimming cost V 0 bases and J 8 bases, with 14 bases left between them. This CDR3 spans 14 amino acids. The germline gives CDR1 SGHRS, CDR2 YFSETQ.

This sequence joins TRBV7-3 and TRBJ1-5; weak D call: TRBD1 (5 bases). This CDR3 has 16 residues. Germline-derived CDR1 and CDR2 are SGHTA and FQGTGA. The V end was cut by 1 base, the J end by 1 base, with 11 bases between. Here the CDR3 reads CASSLSDRWSNQPQHF. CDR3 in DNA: TGTGCCAGCAGCTTAAGCGACAGATGGAGCAATCAGCCCCAGCATTTT.

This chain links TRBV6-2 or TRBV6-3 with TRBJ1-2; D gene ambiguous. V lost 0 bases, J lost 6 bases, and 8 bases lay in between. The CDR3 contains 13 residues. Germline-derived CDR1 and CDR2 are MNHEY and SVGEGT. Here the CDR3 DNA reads TGTGCCAGCAGTTACTCGGGCAGTGATGGCTACACCTTC. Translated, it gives CASSYSGSDGYTF.

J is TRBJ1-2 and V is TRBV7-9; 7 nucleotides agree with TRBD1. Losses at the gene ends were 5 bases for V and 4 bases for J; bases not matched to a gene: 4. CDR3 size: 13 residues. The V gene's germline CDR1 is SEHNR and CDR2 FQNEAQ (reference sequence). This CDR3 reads CASSLTGSYGYTF. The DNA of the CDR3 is TGTGCCAGCAGCCTGACAGGGTCCTATGGCTACACCTTC.

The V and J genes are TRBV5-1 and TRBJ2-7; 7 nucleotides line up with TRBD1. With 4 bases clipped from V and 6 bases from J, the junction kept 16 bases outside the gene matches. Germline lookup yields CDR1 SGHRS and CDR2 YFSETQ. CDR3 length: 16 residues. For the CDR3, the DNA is TGCGCCAGCAGCCTCGCCAGACAGGGTCTAGACGGCGAGCAGTACTTC. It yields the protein CASSLARQGLDGEQYF.

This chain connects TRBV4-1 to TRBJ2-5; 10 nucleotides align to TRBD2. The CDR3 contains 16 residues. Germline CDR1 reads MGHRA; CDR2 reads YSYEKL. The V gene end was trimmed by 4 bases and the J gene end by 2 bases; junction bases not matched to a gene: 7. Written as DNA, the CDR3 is TGCGCCAGCAGCCGCCTTAGCGGGGGGCCACAAGAGACCCAGTACTTC. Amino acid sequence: CASSRLSGGPQETQYF.

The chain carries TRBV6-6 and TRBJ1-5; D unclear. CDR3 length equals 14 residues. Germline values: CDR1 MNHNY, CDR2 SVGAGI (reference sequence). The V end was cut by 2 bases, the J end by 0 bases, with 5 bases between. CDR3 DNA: TGTGCCAGCAGTTACCGGGGTAGCAATCAGCCCCAGCATTTT. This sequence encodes CASSYRGSNQPQHF.

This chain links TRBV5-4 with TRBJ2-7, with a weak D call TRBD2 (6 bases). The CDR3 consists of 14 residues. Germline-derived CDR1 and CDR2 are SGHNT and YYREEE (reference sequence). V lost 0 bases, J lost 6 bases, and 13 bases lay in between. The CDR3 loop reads CASSLAGVRGEQYF. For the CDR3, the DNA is TGTGCCAGCAGCTTGGCGGGAGTCCGAGGCGAGCAGTACTTC.

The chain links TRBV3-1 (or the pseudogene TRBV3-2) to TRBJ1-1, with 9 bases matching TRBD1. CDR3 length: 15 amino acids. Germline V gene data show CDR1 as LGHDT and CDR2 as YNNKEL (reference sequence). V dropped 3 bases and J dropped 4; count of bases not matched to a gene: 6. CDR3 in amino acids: CASSHSTGGTTEAFF. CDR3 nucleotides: TGTGCCAGCAGCCATTCGACAGGGGGGACCACTGAAGCTTTCTTT.

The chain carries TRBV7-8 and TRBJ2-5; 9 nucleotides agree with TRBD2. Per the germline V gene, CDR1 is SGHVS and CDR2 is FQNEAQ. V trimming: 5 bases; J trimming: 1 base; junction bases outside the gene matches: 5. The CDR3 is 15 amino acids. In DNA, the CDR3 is TGTGCCAGCAGCCTTAGCGGGGGAATCCAAGAGACCCAGTACTTC. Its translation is CASSLSGGIQETQYF.

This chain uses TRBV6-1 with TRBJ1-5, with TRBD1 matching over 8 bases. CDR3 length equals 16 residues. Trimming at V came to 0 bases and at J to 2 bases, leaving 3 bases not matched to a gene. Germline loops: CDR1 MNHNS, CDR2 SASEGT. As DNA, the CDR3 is TGTGCCAGCAGTGAAGCGGGACAGGCTGGCAATCAGCCCCAGCATTTT. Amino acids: CASSEAGQAGNQPQHF.

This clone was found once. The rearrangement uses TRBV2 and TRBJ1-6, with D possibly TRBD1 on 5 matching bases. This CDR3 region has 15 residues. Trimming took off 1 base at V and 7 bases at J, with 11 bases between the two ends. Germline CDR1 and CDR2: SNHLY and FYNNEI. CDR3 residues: CASSEGGFFNSPLHF. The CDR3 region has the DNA TGTGCCAGCAGTGAAGGGGGCTTTTTCAATTCACCCCTCCACTTT.

The CDR3 nucleotides read TGTGCCAGCAGCTCAGGAAACAGGGTCGCCCAAGAGACCCAGTACTTC. It encodes CASSSGNRVAQETQYF. The rearrangement uses TRBV5-8 and TRBJ2-5; tentatively, D is TRBD1 (6 bases). Trimming took 3 bases from V and 1 from J, leaving 16 bases between them. The CDR3 sequence is 16 residues long. Germline V gene sequence: CDR1 SGHTS, CDR2 YDEGEE.

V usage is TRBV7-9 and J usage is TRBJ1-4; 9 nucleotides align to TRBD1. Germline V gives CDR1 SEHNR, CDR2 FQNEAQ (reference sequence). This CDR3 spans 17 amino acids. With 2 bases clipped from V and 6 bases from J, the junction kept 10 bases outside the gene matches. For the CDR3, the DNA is TGTGCCAGCAGCTTAAGGAGTTCGGGACAGGGTCATGAAAAACTGTTTTTT. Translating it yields CASSLRSSGQGHEKLFF.

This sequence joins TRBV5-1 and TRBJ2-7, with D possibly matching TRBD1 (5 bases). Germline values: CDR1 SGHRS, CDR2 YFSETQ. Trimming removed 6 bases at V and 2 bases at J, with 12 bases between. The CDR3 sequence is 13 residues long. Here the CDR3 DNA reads TGCGCCAGCACCATCGACAGCCCCTACGAGCAGTACTTC. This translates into CASTIDSPYEQYF.

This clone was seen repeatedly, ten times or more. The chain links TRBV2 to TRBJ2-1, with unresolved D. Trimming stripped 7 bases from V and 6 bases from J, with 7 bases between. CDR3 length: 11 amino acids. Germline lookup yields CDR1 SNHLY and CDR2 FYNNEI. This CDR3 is CASNVLNEQFF. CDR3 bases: TGTGCCAGCAATGTTCTCAATGAGCAGTTCTTC.